These T cell receptor beta chains were read from a single sample in a study of CD8 T cells in Susac syndrome. TCRdb analysed the immunoSEQ multiplex PCR reads with MiXCR anew, one entry per CDR3 protein. The sample includes around 180,000 distinct CDR3 sequences, around 94% of them seen just once. What was sequenced was CD4+ T cells from PBMCs. All receptors come from a human donor with Susac syndrome. Each CDR3 is given with its conserved first and last residue. A D gene is named only where the DNA matches it firmly. Part of the rows lack a size; the others show once, few, many or a class for expanded clones.

d_gene: .; v_gene: TRBV12-3/TRBV12-4; abundance: .; j_gene: TRBJ1-6; CDR3aa: CASSLATRVSPLHF; CDR3nt: TGTGCCAGCAGTTTAGCGACGAGGGTGTCACCCCTCCACTTT
d_gene: TRBD2; v_gene: TRBV6-5; abundance: once; j_gene: TRBJ2-3; CDR3aa: CASRAGQDTQYF; CDR3nt: TGTGCCAGTCGAGCGGGGCAAGATACGCAGTATTTT
d_gene: .; v_gene: TRBV29-1; abundance: .; j_gene: TRBJ1-2; CDR3aa: CSVVTFNYGYTF; CDR3nt: TGCAGCGTTGTGACATTTAACTATGGCTACACCTTC
d_gene: .; v_gene: TRBV5-6; abundance: .; j_gene: TRBJ2-7; CDR3aa: CASSIYGARDHEQYF; CDR3nt: TGTGCCAGCAGCATATACGGGGCCCGGGACCACGAGCAGTACTTC
d_gene: .; v_gene: TRBV6-1; abundance: .; j_gene: TRBJ1-2; CDR3aa: CASSEPLPGGYTF; CDR3nt: TGTGCCAGCAGTGAACCCTTGCCGGGTGGCTACACCTTC
d_gene: .; v_gene: TRBV29-1; abundance: .; j_gene: TRBJ1-2; CDR3aa: CSVLRGLYGYTF; CDR3nt: TGCAGCGTTTTAAGGGGCCTCTATGGCTACACCTTC
d_gene: .; v_gene: TRBV29-1; abundance: .; j_gene: TRBJ2-3; CDR3aa: CSSQGEGGTDTQYF; CDR3nt: TGCAGCTCACAGGGAGAGGGGGGCACAGATACGCAGTATTTT
d_gene: .; v_gene: TRBV5-1; abundance: .; j_gene: TRBJ1-2; CDR3aa: CASSFHGANYGYTF; CDR3nt: TGCGCCAGCAGCTTTCACGGAGCTAACTATGGCTACACCTTC
d_gene: .; v_gene: TRBV29-1; abundance: once; j_gene: TRBJ2-1; CDR3aa: CSVDGMGDNEQFF; CDR3nt: TGCAGCGTTGACGGAATGGGGGACAATGAGCAGTTCTTC
d_gene: .; v_gene: TRBV19; abundance: .; j_gene: TRBJ2-2; CDR3aa: CASSLQTGNTGELFF; CDR3nt: TGTGCCAGTAGTCTACAGACAGGGAACACCGGGGAGCTGTTTTTT
d_gene: TRBD2; v_gene: TRBV11-2; abundance: .; j_gene: TRBJ2-3; CDR3aa: CASSLVAGGNTDTQYF; CDR3nt: TGTGCCAGCAGCCTGGTAGCGGGGGGGAACACAGATACGCAGTATTTT
d_gene: .; v_gene: TRBV5-1; abundance: .; j_gene: TRBJ1-5; CDR3aa: CASSLGTGRQPQHF; CDR3nt: TGCGCCAGCAGCCTGGGGACCGGCAGACAGCCCCAGCATTTT
d_gene: .; v_gene: TRBV5-1; abundance: .; j_gene: TRBJ2-1; CDR3aa: CASRNGLNDNEQFF; CDR3nt: TGCGCCAGCAGGAACGGATTAAATGACAATGAGCAGTTCTTC
d_gene: .; v_gene: TRBV5-1; abundance: .; j_gene: TRBJ1-1; CDR3aa: CASSLFGDTEAFF; CDR3nt: TGCGCCAGCAGCTTATTCGGGGACACTGAAGCTTTCTTT
d_gene: TRBD1; v_gene: TRBV25-1; abundance: .; j_gene: TRBJ2-2; CDR3aa: CASSIQGARGTGELFF; CDR3nt: TGTGCCAGCAGTATACAGGGGGCACGAGGGACCGGGGAGCTGTTTTTT
d_gene: TRBD1; v_gene: TRBV4-2; abundance: .; j_gene: TRBJ2-1; CDR3aa: CASSQADRAGYNEQFF; CDR3nt: TGTGCCAGCAGCCAAGCGGACAGGGCGGGATACAATGAGCAGTTCTTC
d_gene: .; v_gene: TRBV6-6; abundance: once; j_gene: TRBJ1-3; CDR3aa: CATKDTALGNTIYF; CDR3nt: TGTGCCACCAAGGACACCGCTCTGGGAAACACCATATATTTT
d_gene: .; v_gene: TRBV6-6; abundance: .; j_gene: TRBJ1-2; CDR3aa: CASSYSEGNGYTF; CDR3nt: TGTGCCAGCAGTTACTCTGAGGGGAATGGCTACACCTTC
d_gene: .; v_gene: TRBV15; abundance: .; j_gene: TRBJ1-1; CDR3aa: CATSRDETEAFF; CDR3nt: TGTGCCACCAGCAGAGATGAAACTGAAGCTTTCTTT
d_gene: TRBD1; v_gene: TRBV7-9; abundance: .; j_gene: TRBJ2-7; CDR3aa: CASSPGDRVGEQYF; CDR3nt: TGTGCCAGCAGCCCTGGGGACAGGGTGGGCGAGCAGTACTTC
d_gene: .; v_gene: TRBV7-9; abundance: .; j_gene: TRBJ1-1; CDR3aa: CASRYPRDATEAFF; CDR3nt: TGTGCCAGCAGATATCCTAGGGATGCGACTGAAGCTTTCTTT
d_gene: .; v_gene: TRBV20-1; abundance: .; j_gene: TRBJ2-5; CDR3aa: CSDPSRGRIQETQYF; CDR3nt: TGCAGTGACCCGTCGCGGGGGCGCATCCAAGAGACCCAGTACTTC
d_gene: .; v_gene: TRBV13; abundance: .; j_gene: TRBJ1-1; CDR3aa: CASSLAGFPQAFF; CDR3nt: TGTGCCAGCAGCTTAGCTGGGTTCCCTCAAGCTTTCTTT
d_gene: .; v_gene: TRBV6-1; abundance: .; j_gene: TRBJ2-5; CDR3aa: CASSEIQETQYF; CDR3nt: TGTGCCAGCAGTGAAATCCAAGAGACCCAGTACTTC
d_gene: TRBD2; v_gene: TRBV5-1; abundance: .; j_gene: TRBJ2-3; CDR3aa: CASSLEAGAPGDTQYF; CDR3nt: TGCGCCAGCAGCTTGGAAGCGGGGGCTCCAGGGGATACGCAGTATTTT
d_gene: .; v_gene: TRBV10-3; abundance: .; j_gene: TRBJ2-7; CDR3aa: CAAGSSLSYEQYF; CDR3nt: TGTGCCGCGGGGTCTTCTCTCTCCTACGAGCAGTACTTC
d_gene: .; v_gene: TRBV5-1; abundance: .; j_gene: TRBJ2-7; CDR3aa: CASSSRGAAAYEQYF; CDR3nt: TGCGCCAGCAGCTCCCGAGGGGCAGCAGCCTACGAGCAGTACTTC
d_gene: TRBD1; v_gene: TRBV6-2/TRBV6-3; abundance: .; j_gene: TRBJ2-7; CDR3aa: CASSLGTGLSEQYF; CDR3nt: TGTGCCAGCAGTTTGGGGACAGGGCTAAGCGAGCAGTACTTC
d_gene: TRBD1; v_gene: TRBV25-1; abundance: .; j_gene: TRBJ1-1; CDR3aa: CASSDSGQENTEAFF; CDR3nt: TGTGCCAGCAGTGATTCGGGACAGGAGAACACTGAAGCTTTCTTT
d_gene: .; v_gene: TRBV20-1; abundance: .; j_gene: TRBJ1-2; CDR3aa: CSAREFGTPSNYGYTF; CDR3nt: TGCAGTGCTAGAGAGTTCGGGACACCATCTAACTATGGCTACACCTTC
d_gene: .; v_gene: TRBV7-2; abundance: .; j_gene: TRBJ2-3; CDR3aa: CASSPGLPTSTDTQYF; CDR3nt: TGTGCCAGCAGCCCTGGACTACCGACTAGCACAGATACGCAGTATTTT
d_gene: .; v_gene: TRBV10-2; abundance: .; j_gene: TRBJ2-3; CDR3aa: CASSGGVVGTDTQYF; CDR3nt: TGCGCCAGCAGTGGGGGTGTCGTGGGCACAGATACGCAGTATTTT
d_gene: .; v_gene: TRBV29-1; abundance: .; j_gene: TRBJ2-7; CDR3aa: CSVGQGYDEQYF; CDR3nt: TGCAGCGTTGGCCAGGGGTACGACGAGCAGTACTTC
d_gene: .; v_gene: TRBV20-1; abundance: .; j_gene: TRBJ2-7; CDR3aa: CSARDLGADPYEQYF; CDR3nt: TGCAGTGCTAGAGATCTTGGAGCGGATCCCTACGAGCAGTACTTC
d_gene: .; v_gene: TRBV20-1; abundance: .; j_gene: TRBJ1-1; CDR3aa: CSATVGRNTEAFF; CDR3nt: TGCAGTGCCACAGTGGGGCGAAACACTGAAGCTTTCTTT
d_gene: TRBD1; v_gene: TRBV3-1; abundance: .; j_gene: TRBJ1-6; CDR3aa: CASSTGTVNSPLHF; CDR3nt: TGTGCCAGCAGTACCGGGACAGTTAATTCACCCCTCCACTTT
d_gene: .; v_gene: TRBV15; abundance: .; j_gene: TRBJ1-4; CDR3aa: CATSKGTSNEKLFF; CDR3nt: TGTGCCACCAGCAAAGGGACATCTAATGAAAAACTGTTTTTT
d_gene: .; v_gene: TRBV3-1; abundance: .; j_gene: TRBJ2-7; CDR3aa: CASSQAGRGVSYEQYF; CDR3nt: TGTGCCAGCAGCCAAGCGGGCAGGGGGGTTTCCTACGAGCAGTACTTC
d_gene: .; v_gene: TRBV20-1; abundance: .; j_gene: TRBJ2-5; CDR3aa: CSAGMGGGGQETQYF; CDR3nt: TGCAGTGCTGGGATGGGGGGAGGGGGCCAAGAGACCCAGTACTTC
d_gene: .; v_gene: TRBV19; abundance: .; j_gene: TRBJ1-1; CDR3aa: CASSIPAETNTEAFF; CDR3nt: TGTGCCAGTAGTATACCGGCCGAGACGAACACTGAAGCTTTCTTT
d_gene: .; v_gene: TRBV25-1; abundance: once; j_gene: TRBJ1-2; CDR3aa: CASSEFYYGYTF; CDR3nt: TGTGCCAGCAGTGAATTTTACTATGGCTACACCTTC
d_gene: TRBD2; v_gene: TRBV18; abundance: .; j_gene: TRBJ2-3; CDR3aa: CASSPPQPSGADTQYF; CDR3nt: TGTGCCAGCTCACCACCGCAGCCTAGCGGGGCAGATACGCAGTATTTT
d_gene: TRBD1; v_gene: TRBV3-1; abundance: .; j_gene: TRBJ1-4; CDR3aa: CASSQVVNRGEKLFF; CDR3nt: TGTGCCAGCAGCCAAGTGGTGAACAGGGGGGAAAAACTGTTTTTT